One sample yielded the 23 T cell receptor beta chains listed below, sequenced in a study of blood T cell repertoires in COVID-19. Assay: immunoSEQ multiplex PCR; the TCRdb copy retains only in-frame clones and omits some. The sample has 250,000 to 350,000 clones, roughly nine tenths seen once. Material for sequencing was PBMCs or T cells enriched from blood (not recorded which). Every receptor here comes from a woman aged 25 to 39 who had recovered from COVID-19.

The genes are TRBV5-1 and TRBJ1-1; 7 nucleotides align to TRBD1. Looked up from germline, CDR1 is SGHRS and CDR2 is YFSETQ. This CDR3 is built from 13 residues. V lost 6 bases to trimming and J lost 7 bases; unmatched junction nucleotides: 9. The CDR3 region is CASTLDRDLEAFF. Here the CDR3 DNA reads TGCGCCAGCACCCTTGACAGGGACCTTGAAGCTTTCTTT.

The chain has TRBV30 and TRBJ1-2; 7 bases map to TRBD1. After removal of 2 bases from V and 7 bases from J, the junction contained 7 bases not matched to a gene. Germline V CDR1 and CDR2: GTSNPN, SVGIG (reference sequence). This CDR3 comprises 13 residues. CDR3 coding DNA: TGTGCCTGGAGTCATCGACAGGGTAGTGGCTACACCTTC. Its translation: CAWSHRQGSGYTF.

The V gene is TRBV5-1, the J gene TRBJ1-1; D perhaps matches TRBD1 (5 bases). Germline assignment: CDR1 SGHRS and CDR2 YFSETQ. V gave up 4 bases and J gave up 7 bases, with 17 bases separating them. The CDR3 is 14 amino acids. This chain's CDR3 is CASSLGTQGSEAFF. DNA for the CDR3: TGCGCCAGCAGCCTTGGGACTCAGGGTAGTGAAGCTTTCTTT.

This chain joins TRBV7-9 and TRBJ1-2; D gene unclear. This CDR3 region has 12 residues. Germline CDR1 SEHNR, CDR2 FQNEAQ (reference sequence). V was pared by 1 base and J by 7 bases, with 7 bases between. CDR3 in amino acids: CASSLVGVGYTF. The CDR3 region has the DNA TGTGCCAGCAGCTTAGTCGGGGTTGGCTACACCTTC.

The chain carries TRBV4-2 and TRBJ2-3; D uncertain. The V gene's germline CDR1 is LGHNA and CDR2 YNFKEQ. V gave up 0 bases and J gave up 6 bases, with 10 bases separating them. The CDR3 totals 14 residues. The CDR3 DNA sequence: TGTGCCAGCAGCCAAGAGTGGCCGCGGGATACGCAGTATTTT. This translates into CASSQEWPRDTQYF.

This clone has a single count. The chain carries TRBV6-5 and TRBJ1-1; D possibly corresponds to TRBD1 (5 bases). CDR3 size: 15 residues. V lost 0 bases and J lost 3, with 11 bases in between. The germline V gene has CDR1 MNHEY and CDR2 SVGAGI. CDR3 loop: CASSYSRGGDTEAFF. DNA of the CDR3: TGTGCCAGCAGTTACTCACGCGGGGGGGACACTGAAGCTTTCTTT.

This chain joins TRBV2 and TRBJ1-3; D is uncertain. The V gene lost 5 bases and the J gene lost 0 bases, with 14 bases spanning the gap. This CDR3 has 16 amino acids. Germline values: CDR1 SNHLY, CDR2 FYNNEI. CDR3 nucleotides: TGTGCCAGCAGTTTGTTGGCACCACGCTCTGGAAACACCATATATTTT. Amino acids: CASSLLAPRSGNTIYF. Complete variable domain (other parts from reference TRBV2 and TRBJ1-3): EPEVTQTPSHQVTQMGQEVILRCVPISNHLYFYWYRQILGQKVEFLVSFYNNEISEKSEIFDDQFSVERPDGSNFTLKIRSTKLEDSAMYFCASSLLAPRSGNTIYFGEGSWLTVV.

The chain employs TRBV13 and TRBJ1-6; tentative D call: TRBD1 (6 bases). V was pared by 0 bases and J by 9 bases, with 9 bases between. The germline CDR1 and CDR2 sequences are PRHDT and FYEKMQ (reference sequence). The CDR3 loop spans 14 amino acids. The CDR3 DNA reads TGTGCCAGCAGCTTAGGACAGGGAATTTCACCCCTCCACTTT. This translates into CASSLGQGISPLHF.

The V gene is TRBV18, the J gene TRBJ1-1, with a possible D match to TRBD1 (6 bases). V lost 3 bases, J lost 0 bases, and 11 bases lay in between. The CDR3 extends over 15 amino acids. Germline-derived CDR1 and CDR2 are KGHSH and LQKENI. CDR3 region: CASSPTDRMNTEAFF. CDR3 sequence (DNA): TGTGCCAGCTCACCGACCGACAGGATGAACACTGAAGCTTTCTTT. The full variable domain, its missing parts supplied by reference TRBV18 and TRBJ1-1, is NAGVMQNPRHLVRRRGQEARLRCSPMKGHSHVYWYRQLPEEGLKFMVYLQKENIIDESGMPKERFSAEFPKEGPSILRIQQVVRGDSAAYFCASSPTDRMNTEAFFGQGTRLTVV.

The rearrangement joins TRBV9 to TRBJ2-3; TRBD1 is a possible D gene (6 bases). The germline V gene encodes CDR1 SGDLS and CDR2 YYNGEE. Trimming took 4 bases from V and 0 from J, leaving 15 bases between them. This CDR3 has 16 amino acids. Here the CDR3 DNA reads TGTGCCAGCAGCCCCCGCCCGACAGGCAGCACAGATACGCAGTATTTT. This encodes CASSPRPTGSTDTQYF.

This clone was found once. V gene TRBV18 combines with J gene TRBJ2-2; D remains ambiguous. V dropped 3 bases and J dropped 4 bases, with 12 bases sitting between them. There are 15 residues in the CDR3. In germline, CDR1 is KGHSH, CDR2 LQKENI. Here the CDR3 DNA reads TGTGCCAGCTCACCTGAGGTAGCCGCCACCGGGGAGCTGTTTTTT. This encodes CASSPEVAATGELFF.

The V call is TRBV18, the J call TRBJ1-1; weak D call: TRBD1 (6 bases). Germline lookup yields CDR1 KGHSH and CDR2 LQKENI. Trimming removed 2 bases at V and 2 bases at J, with 15 bases between. This CDR3 spans 16 amino acids. The CDR3 coding sequence is TGTGCCAGCTCACCAACCTCACAGACAGGAAACACTGAAGCTTTCTTT. It codes for CASSPTSQTGNTEAFF.

The genes are TRBV18 and TRBJ1-2, with D tentatively TRBD1 (6 bases). Deletions cut 5 bases from V and 6 bases from J, with 13 bases between. There are 13 residues in the CDR3. Germline V CDR1 and CDR2: KGHSH, LQKENI. Written as DNA, the CDR3 is TGTGCCAGCTCATCCACTAACAGGGATGGCTACACCTTC. Amino acid sequence: CASSSTNRDGYTF.

This chain links TRBV5-4 with TRBJ1-1, with 8 bases fitting TRBD1. The CDR3 totals 14 residues. The V gene's germline CDR1 is SGHNT and CDR2 YYREEE (reference sequence). The V segment lost 1 base and the J segment 10 bases; nucleotides outside the gene matches: 9. DNA for the CDR3: TGTGCCAGCAGCTTGCAGGGGGCGGGTGTTGGAGCTTTCTTT. This sequence encodes CASSLQGAGVGAFF.

The V and J genes are TRBV30 and TRBJ2-2; 8 bases agree with TRBD2. V trimming: 0 bases; J trimming: 6 bases; junction bases outside the gene matches: 3. The CDR3 consists of 14 residues. Germline-derived CDR1 and CDR2 are GTSNPN and SVGIG (reference sequence). The CDR3 spells CAWSVRGGPGELFF. The CDR3 DNA reads as TGTGCCTGGAGTGTACGGGGGGGGCCCGGGGAGCTGTTTTTT.

V and J are TRBV6-5 and TRBJ1-2, with 7 bases matching TRBD1. There are 14 residues in the CDR3. V trimming: 6 bases; J trimming: 5 bases; junction bases outside the gene matches: 9. CDR1 is MNHEY and CDR2 is SVGAGI in the germline V gene. In DNA form, the CDR3 reads TGTGCCAGCAGGCGAGGGGGCATGGGATATGGCTACACCTTC. Translation: CASRRGGMGYGYTF.

About this clone itself: Additional DNA sequences in this sample encode the identical CDR3. V usage is TRBV27 and J usage is TRBJ2-3, with 11 bases lining up with TRBD2. Germline trimming cut 3 bases from V and 4 bases from J; bases unmatched to any gene: 3. The CDR3 covers 15 residues. From germline, CDR1 is MNHEY and CDR2 SMNVEV (reference sequence). CDR3 in amino acids: CASSFSGGAADTQYF. As DNA, the CDR3 is TGTGCCAGCAGTTTTAGCGGGGGGGCGGCAGATACGCAGTATTTT.

The chain combines TRBV6-5 with TRBJ1-1, with D tentatively TRBD1 (6 bases). The V end was cut by 0 bases, the J end by 6 bases, with 14 bases between. In germline, CDR1 is MNHEY, CDR2 SVGAGI. This CDR3 spans 15 amino acids. The chain's CDR3 is CASSYSTQGPAEAFF. The CDR3 DNA reads as TGTGCCAGCAGTTACTCGACACAGGGCCCAGCTGAAGCTTTCTTT.

The chain recombines TRBV4-2 with TRBJ2-6; 9 positions match TRBD1. The CDR3 covers 18 residues. Germline CDR1 reads LGHNA; CDR2 reads YNFKEQ. J lost 1 base, V lost 3 bases, and 7 bases had no gene match. CDR3 in DNA: TGTGCCAGCAGCCACCTACAGGGGGCGTCTTCTGGGGCCAACGTCCTGACTTTC. Protein sequence: CASSHLQGASSGANVLTF.

The chain carries TRBV24-1 and TRBJ1-2, with D unclear. V was pared by 3 bases and J by 10 bases, with 17 bases between. This CDR3 is built from 14 residues. Germline V lookup: CDR1 KGHDR, CDR2 SFDVKD. In DNA, the CDR3 is TGTGCCACCAGTGATCTTGAGGGTGATATTGACTACACCTTC. Protein product: CATSDLEGDIDYTF.

The rearrangement joins TRBV6-4 to TRBJ1-5, with D uncertain. The germline V gene encodes CDR1 MRHNA and CDR2 SNTAGT. With 5 bases removed from V and 4 bases from J, the gap between germline ends came to 9 bases. The CDR3 has 13 residues. The CDR3 protein is CASSLSVNQPQHF. In DNA, the CDR3 is TGTGCCAGCAGTCTCTCGGTGAATCAGCCCCAGCATTTT.

The chain employs TRBV19 and TRBJ1-1; tentatively, D is TRBD1 (6 bases). Germline-derived CDR1 and CDR2 are LNHDA and SQIVND (reference sequence). The V gene lost 6 bases and the J gene lost 4 bases, with 15 bases spanning the gap. CDR3 length equals 14 residues. In nucleotides, the CDR3 is TGTGCCAGTAGGCCAGAGGGGGTAACCACTGAAGCTTTCTTT. Translated, it gives CASRPEGVTTEAFF.

This clone was detected a few times. The rearrangement uses TRBV27 and TRBJ1-5; TRBD1 agrees at 10 bases. CDR3 length equals 14 residues. The V and J ends lost 4 bases and 7 bases, in that order; junction bases with no gene match: 4. From germline, CDR1 is MNHEY and CDR2 SMNVEV (reference sequence). CDR3 sequence reads: CASSSGQGDQPQHF. DNA for the CDR3: TGTGCCAGCAGTTCAGGACAGGGGGACCAGCCCCAGCATTTT.